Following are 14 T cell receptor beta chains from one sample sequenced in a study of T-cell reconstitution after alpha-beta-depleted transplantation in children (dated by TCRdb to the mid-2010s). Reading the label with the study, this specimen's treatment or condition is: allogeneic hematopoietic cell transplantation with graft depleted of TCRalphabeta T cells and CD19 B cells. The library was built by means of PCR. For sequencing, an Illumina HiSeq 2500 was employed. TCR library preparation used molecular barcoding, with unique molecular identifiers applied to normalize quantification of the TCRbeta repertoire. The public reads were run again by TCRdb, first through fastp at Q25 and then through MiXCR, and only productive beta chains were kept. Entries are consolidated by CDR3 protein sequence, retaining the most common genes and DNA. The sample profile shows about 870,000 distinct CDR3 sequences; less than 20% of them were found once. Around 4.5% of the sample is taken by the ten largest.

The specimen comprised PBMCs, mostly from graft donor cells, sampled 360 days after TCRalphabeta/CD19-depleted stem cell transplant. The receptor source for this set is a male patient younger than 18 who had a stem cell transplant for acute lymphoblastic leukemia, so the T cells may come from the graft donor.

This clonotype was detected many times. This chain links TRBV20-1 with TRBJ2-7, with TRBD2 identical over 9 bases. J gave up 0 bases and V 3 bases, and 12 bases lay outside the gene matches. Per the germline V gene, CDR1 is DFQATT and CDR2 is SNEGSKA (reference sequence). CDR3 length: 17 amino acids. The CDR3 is CSARTDGAGGPSYEQYF. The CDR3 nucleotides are TGCAGTGCTAGGACGGACGGGGCGGGAGGGCCCTCCTACGAGCAGTACTTC.

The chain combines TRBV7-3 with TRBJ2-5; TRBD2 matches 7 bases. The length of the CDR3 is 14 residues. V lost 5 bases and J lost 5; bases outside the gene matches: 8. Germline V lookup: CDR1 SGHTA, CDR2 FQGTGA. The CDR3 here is CASSTDGRLETQYF. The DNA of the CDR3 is TGTGCCAGCAGCACAGACGGGAGGTTGGAGACCCAGTACTTC.

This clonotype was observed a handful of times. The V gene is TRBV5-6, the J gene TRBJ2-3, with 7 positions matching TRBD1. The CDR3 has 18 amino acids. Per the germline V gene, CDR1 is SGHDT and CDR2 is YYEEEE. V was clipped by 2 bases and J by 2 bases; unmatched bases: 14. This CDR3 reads CASSFPLGTARFTDTQYF. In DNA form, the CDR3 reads TGTGCCAGCAGCTTTCCCCTCGGGACAGCACGATTCACAGATACGCAGTATTTT.

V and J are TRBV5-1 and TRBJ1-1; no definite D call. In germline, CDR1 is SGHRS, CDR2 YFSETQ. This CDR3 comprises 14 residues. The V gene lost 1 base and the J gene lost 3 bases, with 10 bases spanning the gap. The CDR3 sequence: CASSLLRDYTEAFF. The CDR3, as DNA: TGCGCCAGCAGCTTGTTACGGGATTACACTGAAGCTTTCTTT.

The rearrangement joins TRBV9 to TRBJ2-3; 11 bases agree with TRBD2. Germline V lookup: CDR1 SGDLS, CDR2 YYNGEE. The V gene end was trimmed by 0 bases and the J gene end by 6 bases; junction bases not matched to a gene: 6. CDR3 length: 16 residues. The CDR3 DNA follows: TGTGCCAGCAGCGTAGTAAGCACTAGCGGGAGTGATACGCAGTATTTT. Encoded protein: CASSVVSTSGSDTQYF.

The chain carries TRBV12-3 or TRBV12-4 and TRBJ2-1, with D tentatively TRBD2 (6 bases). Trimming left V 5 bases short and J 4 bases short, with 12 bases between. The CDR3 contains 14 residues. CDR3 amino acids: CASSPEGRYNEQFF. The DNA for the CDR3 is TGTGCCAGCAGTCCAGAAGGGAGGTACAATGAGCAGTTCTTC.

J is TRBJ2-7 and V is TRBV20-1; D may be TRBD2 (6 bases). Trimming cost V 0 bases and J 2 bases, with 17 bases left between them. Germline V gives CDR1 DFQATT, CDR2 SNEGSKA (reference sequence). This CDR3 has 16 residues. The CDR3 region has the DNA TGCAGTGCTAGAGATAACTGGGAGGATCCGACCTACGAGCAGTACTTC. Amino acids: CSARDNWEDPTYEQYF.

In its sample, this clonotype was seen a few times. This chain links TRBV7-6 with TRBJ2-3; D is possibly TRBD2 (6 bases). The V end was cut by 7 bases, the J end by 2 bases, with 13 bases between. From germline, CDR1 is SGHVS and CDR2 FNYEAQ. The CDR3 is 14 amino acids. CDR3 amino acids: CASKGGLNTDTQYF. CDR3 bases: TGTGCCAGCAAAGGCGGACTAAACACAGATACGCAGTATTTT. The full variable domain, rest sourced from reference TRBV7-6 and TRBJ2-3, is GAGVSQSPRYKVTKRGQDVALRCDPISGHVSLYWYRQALGQGPEFLTYFNYEAQQDKSGLPNDRFSAERPEGSISTLTIQRTEQRDSAMYRCASKGGLNTDTQYFGPGTRLTVL.

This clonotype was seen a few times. CDR3 amino acids: CASSLRSEGYGYTF. In DNA, the CDR3 is TGTGCCAGCAGCTTAAGGAGTGAAGGCTATGGCTACACCTTC. The chain links TRBV7-9 to TRBJ1-2; D remains ambiguous. CDR1 and CDR2 (germline): SEHNR, FQNEAQ (reference sequence). This CDR3 has 14 residues. Between the trimmed V and J ends, which lost 2 bases and 4 bases, there was a span of 11 bases.

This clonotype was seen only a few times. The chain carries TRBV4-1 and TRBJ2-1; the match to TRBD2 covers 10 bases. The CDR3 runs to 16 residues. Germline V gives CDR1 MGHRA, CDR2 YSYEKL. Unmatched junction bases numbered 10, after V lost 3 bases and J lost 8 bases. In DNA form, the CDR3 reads TGCGCCAGCAGCCACCCCTCTAGCGGGAGAGTCGATGAGCAGTTCTTC. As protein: CASSHPSSGRVDEQFF.

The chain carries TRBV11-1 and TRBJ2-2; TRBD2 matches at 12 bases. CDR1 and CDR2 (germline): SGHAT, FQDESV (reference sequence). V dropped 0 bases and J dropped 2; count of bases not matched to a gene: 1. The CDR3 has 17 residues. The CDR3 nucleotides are TGTGCCAGCAGCTTAGCGACTAGCGGGAGAAACACCGGGGAGCTGTTTTTT. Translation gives CASSLATSGRNTGELFF. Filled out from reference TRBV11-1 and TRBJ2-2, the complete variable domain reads EAEVAQSPRYKITEKSQAVAFWCDPISGHATLYWYRQILGQGPELLVQFQDESVVDDSQLPKDRFSAERLKGVDSTLKIQPAELGDSAMYLCASSLATSGRNTGELFFGEGSRLTVL.

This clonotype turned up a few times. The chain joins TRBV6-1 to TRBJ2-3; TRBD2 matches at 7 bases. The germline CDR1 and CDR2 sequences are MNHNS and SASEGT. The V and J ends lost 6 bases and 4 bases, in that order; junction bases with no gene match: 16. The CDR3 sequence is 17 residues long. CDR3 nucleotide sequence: TGTGCCAGCAGCAACCCACTTGGGGGAGGGAGTGCAGATACGCAGTATTTT. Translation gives CASSNPLGGGSADTQYF.

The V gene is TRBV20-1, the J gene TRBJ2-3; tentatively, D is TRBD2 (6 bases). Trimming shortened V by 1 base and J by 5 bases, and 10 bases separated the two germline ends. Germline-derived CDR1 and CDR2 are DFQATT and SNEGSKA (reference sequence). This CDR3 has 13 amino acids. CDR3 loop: CSARGGGIDTQYF. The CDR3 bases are TGCAGTGCTAGAGGCGGAGGGATAGATACGCAGTATTTT.

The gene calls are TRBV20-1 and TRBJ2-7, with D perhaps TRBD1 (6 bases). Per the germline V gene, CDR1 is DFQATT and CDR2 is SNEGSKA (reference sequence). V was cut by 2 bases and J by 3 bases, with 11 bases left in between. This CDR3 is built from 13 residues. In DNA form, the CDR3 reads TGCAGTGCTAGACGGGACACCTTCTACGAGCAGTACTTC. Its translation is CSARRDTFYEQYF.